This T cell receptor (beta chain) is from a study of shared clonotypes between healthy human individuals. Points on this clone: Its cognate antigen is unknown.

Study-wide results and caveats: Memory subsets had estimated richness that was generally smaller than that of naive subsets. Rarefaction gave evidence that sorted-subset sequencing remained incomplete despite large depth.

Germline-derived CDR1 and CDR2 are SQVTM and ANQGSEA. This CDR3 is built from 16 residues. After removal of 5 bases from V and 2 bases from J, the junction contained 10 bases not matched to a gene. Naive-designated CD8 cells lacked CD45RO, were positively enriched for CCR7, and omitted terminally differentiated effector memory CD45RA+ cells. Participating donors were healthy, HIV-negative adults free of recent acute infections or vaccinations. Assay used: immunoSEQ multiplex PCR; TCRdb lists only in-frame clones, some missing. The sample includes about 2 million clones, about 95% of them seen just once.

The sequencing input was naive CD8+ T cells sorted from blood. The receptor's source is a man between 18 and 35 years old in good health. The chain uses TRBV29-1 and TRBJ2-3, with 10 bases matching TRBD2. In nucleotides, the CDR3 is TGCAGCGTTACACGGACTAGCGGATGGAACACAGATACGCAGTATTTT. Translated: CSVTRTSGWNTDTQYF.